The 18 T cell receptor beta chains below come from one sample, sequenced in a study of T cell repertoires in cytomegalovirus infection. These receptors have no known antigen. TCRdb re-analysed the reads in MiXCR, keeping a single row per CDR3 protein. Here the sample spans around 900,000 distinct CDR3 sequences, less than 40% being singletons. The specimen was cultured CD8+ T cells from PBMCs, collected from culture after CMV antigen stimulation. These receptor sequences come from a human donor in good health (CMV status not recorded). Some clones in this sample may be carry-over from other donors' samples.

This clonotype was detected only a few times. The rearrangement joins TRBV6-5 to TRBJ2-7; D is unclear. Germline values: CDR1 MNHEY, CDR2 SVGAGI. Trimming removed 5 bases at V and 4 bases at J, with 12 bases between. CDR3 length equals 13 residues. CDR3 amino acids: CASSHPSSYEQYF. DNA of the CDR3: TGTGCCAGCAGTCACCCCTCATCGTACGAGCAGTACTTC.

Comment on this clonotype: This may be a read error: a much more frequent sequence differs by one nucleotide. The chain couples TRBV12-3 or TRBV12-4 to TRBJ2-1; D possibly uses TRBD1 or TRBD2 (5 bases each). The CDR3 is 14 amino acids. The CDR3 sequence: CASSLGTTNNEQSF. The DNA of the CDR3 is TGTGCCAGCAGTCTAGGGACGACTAACAATGAGCAGTCCTTC.

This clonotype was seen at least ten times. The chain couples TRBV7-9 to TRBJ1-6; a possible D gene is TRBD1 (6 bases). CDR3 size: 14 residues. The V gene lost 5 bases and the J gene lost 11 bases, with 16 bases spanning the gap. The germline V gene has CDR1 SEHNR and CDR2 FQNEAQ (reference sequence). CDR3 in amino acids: CASSLDRKGPPLHF. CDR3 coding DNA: TGTGCCAGCAGCCTGGACAGAAAGGGGCCACCCCTCCACTTT.

The DNA of the CDR3 is TGTGCCAGTAGTTGGACTAGCCGGAGCGGGGATACGCAGTATTTT. It yields the protein CASSWTSRSGDTQYF. The J gene is TRBJ2-3, the V gene TRBV19, with 8 positions matching TRBD2. The CDR3 covers 15 residues. Germline V lookup: CDR1 LNHDA, CDR2 SQIVND (reference sequence). Losses at the gene ends were 5 bases for V and 6 bases for J; bases not matched to a gene: 10.

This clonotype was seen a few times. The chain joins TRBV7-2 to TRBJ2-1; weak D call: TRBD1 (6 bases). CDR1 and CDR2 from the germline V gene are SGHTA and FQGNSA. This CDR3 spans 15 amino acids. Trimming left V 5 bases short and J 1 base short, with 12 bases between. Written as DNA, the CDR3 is TGTGCCAGCAGCGCTCGGGACATTTCCTACAATGAGCAGTTCTTC. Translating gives CASSARDISYNEQFF.

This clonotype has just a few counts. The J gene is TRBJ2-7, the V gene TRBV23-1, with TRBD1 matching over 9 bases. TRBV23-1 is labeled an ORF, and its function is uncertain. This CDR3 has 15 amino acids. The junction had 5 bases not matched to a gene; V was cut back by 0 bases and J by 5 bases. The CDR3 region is CASSQSQTGGNEQYF. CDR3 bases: TGCGCCAGCAGTCAATCCCAAACAGGGGGCAACGAGCAGTACTTC.

The CDR3 nucleotides read TGTGCCAGCAGCTTAGAAGCCGGGAGCGGCTACAATGAGCAGTTCTTC. Its protein product is CASSLEAGSGYNEQFF. The chain couples TRBV7-9 to TRBJ2-1, with D possibly being TRBD2 (6 bases). CDR1 SEHNR and CDR2 FQNEAQ come from the germline V gene (reference sequence). The CDR3 has 16 residues. V gave up 1 base and J gave up 3 bases, with 13 bases separating them.

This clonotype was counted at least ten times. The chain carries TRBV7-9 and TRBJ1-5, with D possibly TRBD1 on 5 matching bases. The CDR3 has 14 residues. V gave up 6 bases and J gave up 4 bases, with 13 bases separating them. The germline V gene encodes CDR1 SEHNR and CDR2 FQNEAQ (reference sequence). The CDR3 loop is CASSISGQNQPQHF. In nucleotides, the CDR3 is TGTGCCAGCAGTATCTCAGGGCAGAATCAGCCCCAGCATTTT. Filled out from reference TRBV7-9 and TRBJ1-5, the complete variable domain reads DTGVSQNPRHKITKRGQNVTFRCDPISEHNRLYWYRQTLGQGPEFLTYFQNEAQLEKSRLLSDRFSAERPKGSFSTLEIQRTEQGDSAMYLCASSISGQNQPQHFGDGTRLSIL.

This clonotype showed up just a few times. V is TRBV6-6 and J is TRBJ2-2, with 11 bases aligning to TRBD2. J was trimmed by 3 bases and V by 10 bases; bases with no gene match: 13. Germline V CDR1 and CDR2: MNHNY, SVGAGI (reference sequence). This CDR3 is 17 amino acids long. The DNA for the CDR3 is TGTGCCACAGCCCCCTATCCTAGCGGGGGGTACACCGGGGAGCTGTTTTTT. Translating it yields CATAPYPSGGYTGELFF.

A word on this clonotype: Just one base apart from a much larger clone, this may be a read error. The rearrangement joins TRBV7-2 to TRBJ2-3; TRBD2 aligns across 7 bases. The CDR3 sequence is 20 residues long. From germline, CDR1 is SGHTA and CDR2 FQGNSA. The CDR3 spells CVSSFPLAPTLKTERDTQYF. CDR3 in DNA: TGTGTCAGCAGCTTTCCACTAGCGCCGACCTTGAAAACCGAGCGAGATACGCAGTATTTT.

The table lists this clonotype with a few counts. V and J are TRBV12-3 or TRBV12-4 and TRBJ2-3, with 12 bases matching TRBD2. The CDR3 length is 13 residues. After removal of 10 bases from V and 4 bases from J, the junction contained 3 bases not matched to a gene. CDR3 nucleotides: TGTGCCATATCTAGCGGGGGGGCAGATACGCAGTATTTT. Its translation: CAISSGGADTQYF.

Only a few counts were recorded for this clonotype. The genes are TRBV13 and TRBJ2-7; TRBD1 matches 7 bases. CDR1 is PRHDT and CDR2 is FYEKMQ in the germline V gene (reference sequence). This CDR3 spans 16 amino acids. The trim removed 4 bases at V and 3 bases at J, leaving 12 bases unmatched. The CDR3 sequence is CASSSRTGAPYYEQYF. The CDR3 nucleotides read TGTGCCAGCAGCTCCCGGACAGGAGCTCCGTACTACGAGCAGTACTTC.

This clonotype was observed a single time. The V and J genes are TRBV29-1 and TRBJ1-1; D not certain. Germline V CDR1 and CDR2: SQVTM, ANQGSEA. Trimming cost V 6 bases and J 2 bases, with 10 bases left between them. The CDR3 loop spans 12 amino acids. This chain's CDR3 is CSVLHGNTEAFF. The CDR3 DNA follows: TGCAGCGTACTACATGGCAACACTGAAGCTTTCTTT.

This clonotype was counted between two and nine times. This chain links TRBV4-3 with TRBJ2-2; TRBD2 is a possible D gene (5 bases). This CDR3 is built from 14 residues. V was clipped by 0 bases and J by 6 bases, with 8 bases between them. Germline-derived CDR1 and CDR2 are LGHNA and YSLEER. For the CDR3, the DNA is TGCGCCAGCAGCCAAGAGAGCGGCTCCGGGGAGCTGTTTTTT. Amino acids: CASSQESGSGELFF.

The CDR3 loop is CSALYMNTEAFF. The CDR3 region has the DNA TGCAGTGCTCTTTACATGAACACTGAAGCTTTCTTT. V and J are TRBV20-1 and TRBJ1-1; D uncertain. Trimming removed 5 bases from V and 0 bases from J, with 7 bases in between. Looked up from germline, CDR1 is DFQATT and CDR2 is SNEGSKA (reference sequence). The CDR3 has 12 amino acids.

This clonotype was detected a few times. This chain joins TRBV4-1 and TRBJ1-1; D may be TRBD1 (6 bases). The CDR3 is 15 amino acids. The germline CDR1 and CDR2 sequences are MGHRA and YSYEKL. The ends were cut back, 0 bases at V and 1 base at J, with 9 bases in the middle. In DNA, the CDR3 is TGCGCCAGCAGCCAAGAAAAGGGGGAGAACACTGAAGCTTTCTTT. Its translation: CASSQEKGENTEAFF.

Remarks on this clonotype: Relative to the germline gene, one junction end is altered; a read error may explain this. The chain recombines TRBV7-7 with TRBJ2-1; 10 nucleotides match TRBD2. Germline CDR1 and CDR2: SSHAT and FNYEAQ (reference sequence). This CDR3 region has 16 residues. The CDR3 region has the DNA TGTGCTAGCAGTCTGAGGTGGACTAGCGGTCACAATGAGCAGTTCTTC. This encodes CASSLRWTSGHNEQFF.

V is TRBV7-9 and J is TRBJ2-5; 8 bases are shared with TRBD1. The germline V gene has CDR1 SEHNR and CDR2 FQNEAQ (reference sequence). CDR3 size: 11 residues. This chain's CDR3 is CVGQGQETQYF. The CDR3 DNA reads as TGTGTCGGACAGGGCCAAGAGACCCAGTACTTC. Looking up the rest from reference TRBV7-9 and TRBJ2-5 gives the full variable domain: DTGVSQNPRHKITKRGQNVTFRCDPISEHNRLYWYRQTLGQGPEFLTYFQNEAQLEKSRLLSDRFSAERPKGSFSTLEIQRTEQGDSAMYLCVGQGQETQYFGPGTRLLVL.